A selection of T cell receptor beta chains follows, all from one sample in a study of shared clonotypes between healthy human individuals. TCRdb keeps only in-frame clones here, not all; method: immunoSEQ multiplex PCR. Of approximately 330,000 clones listed, less than 75% are singletons. The material sequenced was memory CD4+ T cells sorted from blood. The receptor set was obtained from a man aged 25 to 40 in good health. CDR3s include the opening cysteine and the closing phenylalanine or tryptophan.

V	J	CDR3
TRBV19	TRBJ1-2	CASRSAGPYGYTF
TRBV6-6	TRBJ1-2	CASSYSNPYGYTF
TRBV14	TRBJ2-7	CASSQVAGVAGDYEQYF
TRBV20-1	TRBJ2-7	CSASKGDEQYF
TRBV29-1	TRBJ2-6	CSITAEERSGANVLTF
TRBV6-5	TRBJ1-1	CASSFKKNTEAFF
TRBV9	TRBJ2-7	CASSVGVTSTYEQYF
TRBV19	TRBJ2-1	CASSMGLSEQFF
TRBV18	TRBJ2-5	CASSPKAGAGKETQYF
TRBV18	TRBJ1-5	CASSPDRDGQPQHF
TRBV7-2	TRBJ1-1	CASILLQGRGWNTEAFF
TRBV18	TRBJ1-1	CASSPLWTRSIPNTEAFF
TRBV6-6	TRBJ1-1	CASRLRTERIEAFF
TRBV5-6	TRBJ2-3	CASSLPGTDTQYF
TRBV11-3	TRBJ2-5	CASSGTGPETQYF
TRBV2	TRBJ2-3	CASTKGGGTDTQYF
TRBV5-1	TRBJ2-1	CASSSSGTSHNEQFF
TRBV9	TRBJ2-3	CASSEWDSSTDTQYF
TRBV10-3	TRBJ2-7	CAIRGRPEGEQYF
TRBV7-8	TRBJ2-7	CASSLAGRAEQYF
TRBV2	TRBJ2-3	CASSARAGITDTQYF
TRBV7-2	TRBJ2-7	CASSRPGQSYEQYF
TRBV5-1	TRBJ2-7	CASSFNSPGRFHEQYF
TRBV6-1	TRBJ1-5	CASSVGRGRGPQHF
TRBV5-1	TRBJ1-1	CASSLGIGGAVNTEAFF
TRBV30	TRBJ2-7	CAWSLSIWSEQYF
TRBV29-1	TRBJ1-1	CSVEDILGFEAFF
TRBV29-1	TRBJ2-4	CSVGTSLGKNIQYF
TRBV18	TRBJ1-1	CASSIHTNTEAFF
TRBV10-3	TRBJ2-6	CAISGGTVLGANVLTF
TRBV7-8	TRBJ2-6	CASSLKTSGTETSGANVLTF